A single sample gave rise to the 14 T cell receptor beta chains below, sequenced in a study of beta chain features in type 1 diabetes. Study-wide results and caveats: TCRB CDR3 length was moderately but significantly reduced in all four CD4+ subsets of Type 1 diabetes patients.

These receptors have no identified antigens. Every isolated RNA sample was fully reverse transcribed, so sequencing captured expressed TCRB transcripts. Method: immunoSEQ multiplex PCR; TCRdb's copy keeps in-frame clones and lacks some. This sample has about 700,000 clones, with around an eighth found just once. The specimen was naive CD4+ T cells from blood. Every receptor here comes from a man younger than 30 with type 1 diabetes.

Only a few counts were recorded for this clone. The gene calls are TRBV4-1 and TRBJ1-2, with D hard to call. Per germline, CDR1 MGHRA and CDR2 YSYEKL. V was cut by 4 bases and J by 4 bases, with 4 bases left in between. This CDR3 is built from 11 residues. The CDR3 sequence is CASSLGYGYTF. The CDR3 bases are TGCGCCAGCAGCCTAGGCTATGGCTACACCTTC.

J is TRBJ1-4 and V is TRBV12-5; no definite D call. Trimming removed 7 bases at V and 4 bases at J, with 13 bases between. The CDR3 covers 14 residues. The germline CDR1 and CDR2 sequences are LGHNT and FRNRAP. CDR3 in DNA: TGTGCTAGTGCCCCCGGGCAGATTAATGAAAAACTGTTTTTT. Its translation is CASAPGQINEKLFF.

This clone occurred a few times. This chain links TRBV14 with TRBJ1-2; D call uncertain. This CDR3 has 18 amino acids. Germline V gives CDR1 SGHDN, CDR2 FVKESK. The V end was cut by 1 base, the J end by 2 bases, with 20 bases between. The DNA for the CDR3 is TGTGCCAGCAGCCAAGCCTCACGGGCCAAGTGGCGCAACTATGGCTACACCTTC. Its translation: CASSQASRAKWRNYGYTF.

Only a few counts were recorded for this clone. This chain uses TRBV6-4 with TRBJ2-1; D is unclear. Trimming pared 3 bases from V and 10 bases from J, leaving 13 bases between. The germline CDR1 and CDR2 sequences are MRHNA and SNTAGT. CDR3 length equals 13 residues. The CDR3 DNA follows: TGTGCCAGCAGTGATAAGTTTGGTTTGGAGCAGTTCTTC. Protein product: CASSDKFGLEQFF.

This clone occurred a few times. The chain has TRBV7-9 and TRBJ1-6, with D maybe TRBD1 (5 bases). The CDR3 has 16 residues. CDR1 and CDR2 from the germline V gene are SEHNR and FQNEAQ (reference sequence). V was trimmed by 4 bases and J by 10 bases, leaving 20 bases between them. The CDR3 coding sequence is TGTGCCAGCAGCTCTATTCGGGACCACCCTGGATCACCCCTCCACTTT. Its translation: CASSSIRDHPGSPLHF.

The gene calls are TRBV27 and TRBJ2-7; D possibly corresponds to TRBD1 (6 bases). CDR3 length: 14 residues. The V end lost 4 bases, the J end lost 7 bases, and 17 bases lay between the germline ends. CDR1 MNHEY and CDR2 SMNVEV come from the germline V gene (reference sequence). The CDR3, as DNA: TGTGCCAGCAGTTCATTTACAGGGTTGGGGGAGCAGTACTTC. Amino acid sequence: CASSSFTGLGEQYF.

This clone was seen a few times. The CDR3 region has the DNA TGTGCCAGCGGTTCACCCCTCCACTTT. Protein sequence: CASGSPLHF. The rearrangement links TRBV2 to TRBJ1-6; D is unresolved. V lost 8 bases and J lost 9, with 2 bases in between. Germline CDR1 reads SNHLY; CDR2 reads FYNNEI. The CDR3 has 9 amino acids.

In DNA form, the CDR3 reads TGTGCCAGCAGTGGACAGGGGGCAGGCACCGGGGAGCTGTTTTTT. Protein: CASSGQGAGTGELFF. This chain uses TRBV2 with TRBJ2-2; 10 bases line up with TRBD1. The CDR3 runs to 15 residues. The germline V gene has CDR1 SNHLY and CDR2 FYNNEI. V lost 4 bases to trimming and J lost 4 bases; unmatched junction nucleotides: 3. Complete variable domain (other parts from reference TRBV2 and TRBJ2-2): EPEVTQTPSHQVTQMGQEVILRCVPISNHLYFYWYRQILGQKVEFLVSFYNNEISEKSEIFDDQFSVERPDGSNFTLKIRSTKLEDSAMYFCASSGQGAGTGELFFGEGSRLTVL.

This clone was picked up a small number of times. CDR3 in DNA: TGCACCAGCAGCAAATTAGTGTCACAGTTCTTC. It encodes CTSSKLVSQFF. The gene calls are TRBV1 and TRBJ2-1; the listed D gene, TRBD2, was not tested against the DNA. TRBV1 is a known pseudogene. The CDR3 runs 11 residues.

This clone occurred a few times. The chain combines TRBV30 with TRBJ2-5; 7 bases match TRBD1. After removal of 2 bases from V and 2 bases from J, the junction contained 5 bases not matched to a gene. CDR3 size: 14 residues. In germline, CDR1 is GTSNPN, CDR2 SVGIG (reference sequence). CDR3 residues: CAWSLTGTQETQYF. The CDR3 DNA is TGTGCCTGGAGTCTGACAGGGACGCAAGAGACCCAGTACTTC.

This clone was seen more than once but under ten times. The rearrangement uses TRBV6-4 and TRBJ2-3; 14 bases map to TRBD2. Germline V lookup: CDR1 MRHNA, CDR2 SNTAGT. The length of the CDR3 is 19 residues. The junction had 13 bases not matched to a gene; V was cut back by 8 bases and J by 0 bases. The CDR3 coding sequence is TGTGCCAGCGCCCCCGGGACTAGCGGGGGAGCATCTAGCACAGATACGCAGTATTTT. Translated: CASAPGTSGGASSTDTQYF.

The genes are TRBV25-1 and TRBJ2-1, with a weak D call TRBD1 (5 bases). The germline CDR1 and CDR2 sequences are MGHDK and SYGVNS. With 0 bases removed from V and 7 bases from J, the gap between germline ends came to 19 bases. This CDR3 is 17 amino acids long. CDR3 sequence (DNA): TGTGCCAGCAGTGAATACCCATGGGGCGTTATCGAAAATGAGCAGTTCTTC. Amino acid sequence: CASSEYPWGVIENEQFF. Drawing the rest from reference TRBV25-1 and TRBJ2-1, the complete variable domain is EADIYQTPRYLVIGTGKKITLECSQTMGHDKMYWYQQDPGMELHLIHYSYGVNSTEKGDLSSESTVSRIRTEHFPLTLESARPSHTSQYLCASSEYPWGVIENEQFFGPGTRLTVL.

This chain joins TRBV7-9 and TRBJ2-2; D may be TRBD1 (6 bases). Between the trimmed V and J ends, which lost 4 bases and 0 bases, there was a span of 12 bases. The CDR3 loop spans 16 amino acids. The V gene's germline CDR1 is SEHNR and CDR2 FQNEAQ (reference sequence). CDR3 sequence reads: CASSSKGTSNTGELFF. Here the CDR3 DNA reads TGTGCCAGCAGCTCGAAAGGGACATCGAACACCGGGGAGCTGTTTTTT.

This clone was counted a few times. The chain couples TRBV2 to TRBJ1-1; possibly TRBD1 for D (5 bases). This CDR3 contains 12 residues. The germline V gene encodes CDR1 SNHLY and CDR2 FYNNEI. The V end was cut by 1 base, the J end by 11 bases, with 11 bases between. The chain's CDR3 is CASSEGGWVAFF. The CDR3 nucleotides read TGTGCCAGCAGTGAAGGGGGCTGGGTGGCTTTCTTT.